The source of this T cell receptor beta chain is a study of T-cell reconstitution after alpha-beta-depleted transplantation in children. The table lists this clonotype with a few counts. The V gene lost 3 bases and the J gene lost 1 base, with 17 bases spanning the gap. The CDR3 has 17 residues. Germline lookup yields CDR1 SGHAT and CDR2 FQNNGV. This sample's TCRbeta library carried unique molecular identifier barcodes. One entry per CDR3 protein results from TCRdb running MiXCR on the PCR reads. The table shows some 460,000 distinct CDR3 sequences, with roughly 16% occurring only once. The rearrangement uses TRBV11-2 and TRBJ2-3, with D perhaps matching TRBD1 (7 bases). The sequenced sample was PBMCs, mostly from graft donor cells, obtained 360 days after TCRalphabeta/CD19-depleted stem cell transplant. The clonotype originates from a boy in the first two years of life who had a stem cell transplant for Wiskott-Aldrich syndrome, so the T cells may come from the graft donor. The DNA for the CDR3 is TGTGCCAGCAGCTTTCGACAGGGCGGGATGGGCACAGATACGCAGTATTTT. Translated, it gives CASSFRQGGMGTDTQYF.